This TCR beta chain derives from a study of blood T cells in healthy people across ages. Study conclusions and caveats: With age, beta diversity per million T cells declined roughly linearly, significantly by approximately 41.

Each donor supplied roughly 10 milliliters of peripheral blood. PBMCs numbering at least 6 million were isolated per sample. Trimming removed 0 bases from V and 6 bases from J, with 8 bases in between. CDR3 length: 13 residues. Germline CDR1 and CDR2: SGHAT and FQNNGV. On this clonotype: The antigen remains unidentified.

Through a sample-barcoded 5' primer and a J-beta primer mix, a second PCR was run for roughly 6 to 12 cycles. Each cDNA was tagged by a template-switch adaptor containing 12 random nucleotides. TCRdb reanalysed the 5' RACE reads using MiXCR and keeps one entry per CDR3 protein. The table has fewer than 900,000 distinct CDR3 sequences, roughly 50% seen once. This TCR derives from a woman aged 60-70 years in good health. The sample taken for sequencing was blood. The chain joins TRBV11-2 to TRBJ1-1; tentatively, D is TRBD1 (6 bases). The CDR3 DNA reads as TGTGCCAGCAGCTTAGAGTACAGGGCTGAAGCTTTCTTT. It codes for CASSLEYRAEAFF.